Here is one TCR beta chain with its context. Recruits, aged about 18 to 100 years, lived in 20 to 30 US areas. Recovery among Cohort 3 donors was established by two negative PCRs, clearance, or symptom resolution. The CDR3 length is 17 residues. Germline values: CDR1 LNHDA, CDR2 SQIVND (reference sequence). The ends were cut back, 3 bases at V and 3 bases at J, with 21 bases in the middle. Study processing details: Amplified reference gene primers provided the basis for estimating nucleated cell counts. Generated by immunoSEQ multiplex PCR, the TCRdb table keeps only in-frame clones and is missing some. V and J calls and clone size are as listed in that table; D and trimming were resolved from the DNA. The table has around 240,000 clones, more than 75% seen once; the top ten hold roughly 1.9%. The data were obtained in a study of blood T cell repertoires in COVID-19. Study-wide background: Whether acute or convalescent, the COVID-19 samples came from the United States, Italy and Spain.

J is TRBJ2-7 and V is TRBV19; D might be TRBD2 (6 bases). This clonotype was sampled from a woman aged 50 to 60 who had recovered from COVID-19. Material: PBMCs or T cells enriched from blood (not recorded which). CDR3 DNA sequence: TGTGCCAGTAGTATCAGGGCCGCCGGAGGGGAATTCTACGAGCAGTACTTC. Its translation: CASSIRAAGGEFYEQYF.